Listed below are T cell receptor beta chains from one sample, sequenced in a study of T-cell memory formation after mild COVID-19. TCRdb reprocessed the 5' RACE reads with MiXCR, giving one entry per CDR3 protein. The sample holds about 60,000 distinct CDR3 sequences, over 9% seen once. Source material: PBMCs or a T cell subset sorted from them (not recorded which). The receptors stem from a man aged 18-30 years who had mild COVID-19 (a few samples of this study predate the infection). Cell type and time point are not known. Each CDR3 is given without its conserved first and last residue.

v_call	j_call	cdr3_aa
TRBV2	TRBJ2-3	ASTVRESTDTQY
TRBV6-2/TRBV6-3	TRBJ1-1	ASGKGQGIEAF
TRBV7-9	TRBJ2-7	ASSLEEVSYEQY
TRBV7-2	TRBJ2-6	ASSLRGAGANVLT
TRBV20-1	TRBJ2-7	STPAPLAGGEEQY
TRBV6-6	TRBJ1-2	ASSPGQGRGGIYGYT
TRBV20-1	TRBJ1-5	SALDVYSNQPQH
TRBV12-3/TRBV12-4	TRBJ2-1	ASSEDRGLRGEQF
TRBV7-2	TRBJ2-2	ASSFGWTGELF
TRBV18	TRBJ1-1	ASSPPGSTGTEAF
TRBV29-1	TRBJ2-3	SVGTGGRDTQY
TRBV19	TRBJ2-2	ASSGLPGELF
TRBV12-3/TRBV12-4	TRBJ1-4	ASRGEKLF
TRBV5-1	TRBJ1-1	ASSNPRGPSTEAF
TRBV2	TRBJ2-3	ASSNSQGGGTDTQY
TRBV7-9	TRBJ1-2	ASSLEGDYGYT
TRBV6-1	TRBJ2-1	ASSEMAGNEQF
TRBV19	TRBJ1-1	ASSTSRSMNTEAF
TRBV10-3	TRBJ2-5	AISLGGETQY
TRBV5-1	TRBJ2-3	ASSFRGTRLAPSTDTQY
TRBV20-1	TRBJ2-3	SAGGTGSSDTQY
TRBV12-3/TRBV12-4	TRBJ2-2	ASSFRGENAGELF
TRBV6-2/TRBV6-3	TRBJ1-2	ASSYSPGSTYGYT
TRBV11-2	TRBJ2-5	ASSRPSTSLEETQY
TRBV7-2	TRBJ2-3	ASSAGYTDTQY
TRBV5-1	TRBJ2-5	ASRADVSQETQY
TRBV15	TRBJ1-2	ATSRAQGFYT
TRBV10-1	TRBJ2-7	ASSESGLPYEQY
TRBV5-4	TRBJ1-6	ASSPGLEHGFSLH
TRBV28	TRBJ1-2	ASTVTPANYGYT
TRBV3-1	TRBJ2-5	ASSQRPNYGIQETQY
TRBV18	TRBJ2-2	ASSFRTDTGELF
TRBV3-1	TRBJ2-1	ASSQTLTVYNEQF
TRBV15	TRBJ2-5	ATSRDQGTQY
TRBV6-4	TRBJ2-3	ASSETSGGTDTQY
TRBV7-9	TRBJ2-7	ASSLGAGGLYEQY
TRBV6-5	TRBJ1-2	ASSRPTGRYGYT
TRBV20-1	TRBJ2-7	SARDLGTGDGEQY
TRBV5-6	TRBJ2-3	ASSWDRTGGTDTQY
TRBV7-2	TRBJ2-5	ASSFGGVETQY
TRBV9	TRBJ2-3	ASSVVGLAADTQY
TRBV6-1	TRBJ2-1	ASMTGRAHNEQF
TRBV10-3	TRBJ1-3	AIGPAFMHTIY
TRBV5-1	TRBJ2-1	ASSLEGTGYNEQF
TRBV3-1	TRBJ2-1	ASSLRTSGTSYNEQF